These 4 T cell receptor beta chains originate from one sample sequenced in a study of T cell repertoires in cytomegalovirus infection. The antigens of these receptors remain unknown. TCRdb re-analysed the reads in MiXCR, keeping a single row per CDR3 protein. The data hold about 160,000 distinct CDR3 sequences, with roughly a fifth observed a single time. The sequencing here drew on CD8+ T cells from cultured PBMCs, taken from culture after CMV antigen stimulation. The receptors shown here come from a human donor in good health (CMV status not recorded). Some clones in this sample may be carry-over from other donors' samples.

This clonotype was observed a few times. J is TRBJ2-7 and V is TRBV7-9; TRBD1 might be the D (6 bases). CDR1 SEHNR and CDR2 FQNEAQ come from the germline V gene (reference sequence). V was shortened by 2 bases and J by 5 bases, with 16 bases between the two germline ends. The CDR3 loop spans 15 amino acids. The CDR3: CASSLSRDITNEQYF. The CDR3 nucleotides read TGTGCCAGCAGCTTATCCCGGGACATCACCAACGAGCAGTACTTC. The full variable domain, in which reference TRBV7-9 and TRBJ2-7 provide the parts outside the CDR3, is DTGVSQNPRHKITKRGQNVTFRCDPISEHNRLYWYRQTLGQGPEFLTYFQNEAQLEKSRLLSDRFSAERPKGSFSTLEIQRTEQGDSAMYLCASSLSRDITNEQYFGPGTRLTVT.

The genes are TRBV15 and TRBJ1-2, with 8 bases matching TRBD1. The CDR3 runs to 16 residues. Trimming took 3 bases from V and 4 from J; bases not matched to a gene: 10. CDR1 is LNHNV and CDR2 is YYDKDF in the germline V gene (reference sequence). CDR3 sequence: CATSSTQGAYVYGYTF. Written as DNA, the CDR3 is TGTGCCACCAGCAGTACGCAGGGGGCTTACGTCTATGGCTACACCTTC.

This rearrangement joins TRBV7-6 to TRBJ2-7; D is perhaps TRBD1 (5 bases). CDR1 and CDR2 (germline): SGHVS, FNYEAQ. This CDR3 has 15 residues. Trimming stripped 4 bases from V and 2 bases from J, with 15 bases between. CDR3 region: CASSSTDSLPYEQYF. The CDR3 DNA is TGTGCCAGCAGCTCAACCGACAGTCTCCCCTACGAGCAGTACTTC.

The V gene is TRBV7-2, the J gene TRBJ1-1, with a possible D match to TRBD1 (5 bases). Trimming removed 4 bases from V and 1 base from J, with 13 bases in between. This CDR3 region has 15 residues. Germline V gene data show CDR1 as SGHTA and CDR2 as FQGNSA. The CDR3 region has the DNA TGTGCCAGCAGCTCCAGGGAGCCGTGGAACACTGAAGCTTTCTTT. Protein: CASSSREPWNTEAFF.